This T cell receptor (beta chain) was profiled in a study of identical twins listed by TCRdb under 2016. Broadly, across the study: To test whether fetal clonotypes persist, the study used deep sequencing on TCR alpha and beta repertoires from monozygotic twins, unrelated adults of various ages, and cord blood. Replicate twin experiments were performed at different times using different library preparation protocols to rule out contamination. What the study reported, not specific to this receptor: Because the same donors could not be followed over many years, the conclusions relied on cross-sectional statistical analysis. Abundant cord blood beta clonotypes had fewer insertions, young adult naive repertoires showed a similar but weaker trend, and memory repertoires showed no such trend. Excess twin sharing in beta out-of-frame sequences was weaker because fewer shared sequences lowered the signal-to-noise ratio. Compared with coincidental sharing between unrelated individuals, out-of-frame TCR alpha sequences shared between twins had an excess of sequences with low generation probability. Zero-insertion analyses could be partly confounded by invariant T cells such as MAIT and iNKT, though diverse VJ usage argued against such confounding for most clonotypes. In monozygotic twins, out-of-frame TCR alpha sharing was systematically underestimated by recombination models, although the models agreed with sharing between unrelated individuals.

Every donor was a healthy Caucasian. Using Miltenyi CD45RO+ enrichment and human naive T-cell isolation kits, memory (CD45RO+) and naive T cells were isolated from PBMC. Worth noting for this clonotype: The clone's antigen remains unknown. No qualities accompany the bases; no much larger clone lies one base away.

The library was generated by 5' RACE. Data came from an Illumina HiSeq 2000. A universal primer binding site was introduced by template switching, and a unique molecular identifier was present in the final cDNA, enabling accurate counting of TCR cDNA molecules. Specific primers in the conserved constant-segment region were used to synthesize first-strand cDNA for TCR alpha and beta chains. Each cDNA library was double barcoded, with a SMART-Mk sample barcode plus Illumina barcodes, to control for contamination. TruSeq adapter sequences and Illumina sample barcodes were added in two successive PCR steps. TCR alpha and beta cDNA libraries were sequenced on the Illumina HiSeq platform with custom primers. The authors' pipeline ran thus. MiGEC was used to process raw reads and extract unique molecular identifiers, and MiXCR was used to find CDR3 positions. For each individual, recombination models were inferred using an EM algorithm with the repgenHMM and IGoR tools. The tcR package in R was used for shared clonotype analysis, with sharing normalized by the product of cloneset sizes. To study raw recombination without the effects of thymic and clonal selection, out-of-frame nonproductive sequences were analyzed. The raw public data were reprocessed by TCRdb itself: fastp quality trimming at Q25, MiXCR clonotype calling, in-frame beta chains only. For every CDR3 protein sequence, its rows merge into one entry that carries the most common genes and DNA. V and J calls and clone size were set by TCRdb, not the authors. This sample is represented by about 150,000 distinct CDR3 sequences; roughly 3.2% of them were singletons. Of the sample, 7.5% to 8.5% falls within the top ten clones.

Looking up the germline V gene (reference sequence) yields CDR1 SGHAT and CDR2 FQDESV. The V and J ends are trimmed by 2 bases and 5 bases, leaving 22 bases between them. From cysteine to phenylalanine, the CDR3 is 18 amino acids long. This entry keeps only the CDR3 DNA: 54 bases, framed from base 1. Sample: memory T cells sorted from blood. Explained via the paper, the cell subset or site label denotes: CD45RO+ enriched T cells. The chain uses TRBV11-1 and TRBJ2-1, with the identity of the D gene unclear. The sequence was collected from a man between 18 and 35 years old in good health. Read as DNA, the sequence is TGTGCCAGCAGCTTACGGGCTAAGTTGGAGCCTGCTAACAATGAGCAGTTCTTC. This gives the protein CASSLRAKLEPANNEQFF. The full variable domain, completed from the reference TRBV11-1 and TRBJ2-1 proteins outside the CDR3, reads EAEVAQSPRYKITEKSQAVAFWCDPISGHATLYWYRQILGQGPELLVQFQDESVVDDSQLPKDRFSAERLKGVDSTLKIQPAELGDSAMYLCASSLRAKLEPANNEQFFGPGTRLTVL.